This passage covers 2 T cell receptor beta chains from one sample sequenced in a study of cytomegalovirus exposure and HLA in healthy donors (dated by TCRdb to 2015 to 2018). Library preparation employed the immunoSEQ multiplex PCR assay. A mixture of 60 forward primers for TCR Vbeta segments and 13 reverse primers for TCR Jbeta segments was used in the multiplex PCR. The table comes from immuneACCESS by way of TCRdb, which keeps in-frame sequences with V and J called. Part of the clones is missing from these tables; in studies checked, under half for an unresolved V gene and the rest for unknown reasons. Present in this sample are some 150,000 clones, over 60% of which were seen just once. 1.5% to 2% of the sample is in the top ten clones. The sequenced material came from PBMCs. These receptors were taken from a female donor in good health and CMV-seronegative.

The CDR3 spells CASTRTGDGYYGYTF. The CDR3 nucleotides are TGTGCCAGCACCAGGACAGGGGACGGTTACTATGGCTACACCTTC. The chain uses TRBV28 and TRBJ1-2, with 9 bases matching TRBD1. The CDR3 covers 15 residues. Germline CDR1 and CDR2: MDHEN and SYDVKM. The junction had 9 bases not matched to a gene; V was cut back by 7 bases and J by 3 bases.

The chain joins TRBV2 to TRBJ1-2, with 10 bases that match TRBD1. CDR1 and CDR2 from the germline V gene are SNHLY and FYNNEI. The CDR3 is 14 amino acids. With 6 bases clipped from V and 4 bases from J, the junction kept 5 bases outside the gene matches. The CDR3 region is CASRGTGAFYGYTF. The CDR3 nucleotides read TGTGCCAGCAGGGGGACAGGGGCCTTCTATGGCTACACCTTC. Full variable domain (rest looked up from reference TRBV2 and TRBJ1-2): EPEVTQTPSHQVTQMGQEVILRCVPISNHLYFYWYRQILGQKVEFLVSFYNNEISEKSEIFDDQFSVERPDGSNFTLKIRSTKLEDSAMYFCASRGTGAFYGYTFGSGTRLTVV.